The clone carrying this T cell receptor (beta chain) occurred a few times. Its cognate antigen is unknown. The iRepertoire nested amplicon-rescue multiplex PCR amplified TCR alpha and beta CDR3s from RNA. Input was 100-400 ng of tissue mRNA or PBMC total RNA. TCRdb re-analysed the multiplex PCR reads in MiXCR, keeping a single row per CDR3 protein. Here the sample spans around 130,000 distinct CDR3 sequences, approximately 26% being singletons. The sample belongs to a study of glioma-infiltrating T cells. Study-level results: Tissue-blood divergence was below expectation in non-neoplastic patients, above in gliomas. Tissue and blood shared very few CDR3 sequences.

The specimen was glioma tissue, nonneoplastic brain tissue, or PBMCs (not recorded which). The source is a human donor with low-grade glioma or glioblastoma, undergoing nonglioma brain surgery, or in good health (not recorded which).

CDR3: CASSLWGIRGTDTQYF. CDR3 bases: TGTGCCAGCAGCTTATGGGGGATTCGTGGCACAGATACGCAGTATTTT. The rearrangement uses TRBV7-3 and TRBJ2-3, with D perhaps assigned TRBD1 or TRBD2 (5 bases each). Germline V gives CDR1 SGHTA, CDR2 FQGTGA. The V end lost 2 bases, the J end lost 1 base, and 13 bases lay between the germline ends. The CDR3 is 16 amino acids. Full variable domain (rest looked up from reference TRBV7-3 and TRBJ2-3): GAGVSQTPSNKVTEKGKYVELRCDPISGHTALYWYRQSLGQGPEFLIYFQGTGAADDSGLPNDRFFAVRPEGSVSTLKIQRTERGDSAVYLCASSLWGIRGTDTQYFGPGTRLTVL.